This entry features one T cell receptor beta chain sequence. Germline and junction disagree at one end, which may indicate a read error. The data were taken from a study of blood T cell repertoires in COVID-19. Looking at the study overall: Both acute and convalescent COVID-19 samples were obtained from the United States, Italy and Spain.

Original analysis: Counts of nucleated cells, estimated from reference gene primer amplification, were obtained. The table came from immunoSEQ multiplex PCR; TCRdb's copy has only in-frame clones and leaves some out. V and J calls and clone size are given by that table; D and trimming were obtained from the DNA. The top ten clones hold roughly 19% of a sample with 90,000 to 140,000 clones, roughly 80% of them seen once. The CDR3 loop spans 13 amino acids. In germline, CDR1 is SGHAT, CDR2 FQNNGV. The J gene is TRBJ2-5, the V gene TRBV11-2; 8 nucleotides line up with TRBD2. The sample consisted of peripheral blood. This sequence originates from a woman between 65 and 79 years old with acute or convalescent COVID-19. Here the CDR3 reads CASSLEVAGTPDF. CDR3 in DNA: TGTGCCAGCAGCTTAGAAGTAGCGGGAACTCCGGACTTC.